This T cell receptor beta chain was documented in a study of OX40 agonist ivuxolimab in advanced cancers. Looking at the study overall: Every 2 weeks, patients received ivuxolimab intravenously, dosed at 0.01 to 10 mg/kg. Mean age 60 years, range about 23 to 85; 82.7% male. Dose-escalation patients' cancers were hepatocellular carcinoma, melanoma, renal cell or head and neck cancer.

The CDR3 sequence is 14 residues long. V lost 5 bases, J lost 1 base, and 5 bases stayed unmatched. Per the germline V gene, CDR1 is SGHRS and CDR2 is YFSETQ. Libraries were prepared by immunoSEQ multiplex PCR; TCRdb keeps only in-frame clonotypes and omits some of them. The table lists around 86,000 clones, around 91% of them singletons. Source: CD4+ or CD8+ T cells sorted from blood, taken in a trial of the OX40 agonist ivuxolimab. V gene TRBV5-1 combines with J gene TRBJ1-1; 7 bases match TRBD1. The sequence derives from an adult with an advanced solid tumor such as melanoma, head and neck, liver or kidney cancer. In DNA form, the CDR3 reads TGCGCCAGCAGTCTTGGACAGGCGAACACTGAAGCTTTCTTT. It yields the protein CASSLGQANTEAFF.